This record covers a single T cell receptor (beta chain). Its antigen is unidentified. Only in-frame clones appear in the TCRdb table, and some are missing; sequencing was by immunoSEQ multiplex PCR. The data contain 25,000 to 30,000 clones, roughly three quarters of them singletons. This sample was taken from a study of cytotoxic CD8 clonotypes in ibrutinib-treated CLL. Study background: Investigators reported about 24 partial and 2 complete responses; after median around 68 months, about 15 patients remained remitted and about 12 progressed.

Whole-study findings and limits: An increase in clonality occurred at ibrutinib response, followed by a return toward baseline at progression. Sustained-remission patients were sampled at one set of times and progressing patients at different ones.

V was cut by 5 bases and J by 3 bases, with 5 bases left in between. This CDR3 has 12 amino acids. CDR1 is SGDLS and CDR2 is YYNGEE in the germline V gene. The chain carries TRBV9 and TRBJ2-2; D is unclear. The sequences come from PBMCs, collected after 36 months of ibrutinib treatment. The TCR comes from a human donor with chronic lymphocytic leukemia. CDR3 protein: CASSSYTGELFF. The CDR3 DNA reads TGTGCCAGCAGTTCATACACCGGGGAGCTGTTTTTT.